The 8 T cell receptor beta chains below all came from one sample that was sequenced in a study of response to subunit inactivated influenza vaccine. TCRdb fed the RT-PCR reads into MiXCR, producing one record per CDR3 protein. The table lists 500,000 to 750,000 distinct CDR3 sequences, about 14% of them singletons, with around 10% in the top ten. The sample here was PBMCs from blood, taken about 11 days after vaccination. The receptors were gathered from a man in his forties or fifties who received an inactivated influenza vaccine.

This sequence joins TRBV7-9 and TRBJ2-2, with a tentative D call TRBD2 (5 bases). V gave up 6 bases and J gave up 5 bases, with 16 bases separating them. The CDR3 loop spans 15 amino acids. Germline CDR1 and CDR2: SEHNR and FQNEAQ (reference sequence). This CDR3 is CASSSRERRTGELFF. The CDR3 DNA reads TGTGCCAGCAGTAGCCGGGAACGTCGGACCGGGGAGCTGTTTTTT.

Written as DNA, the CDR3 is TGTGCCATCAGTGATTTTACAGCAGGCGGGAACACTGAAGCTTTCTTT. Translating gives CAISDFTAGGNTEAFF. This rearrangement joins TRBV10-3 to TRBJ1-1, with D unresolved. With 3 bases removed from V and 1 base from J, the gap between germline ends came to 15 bases. Per germline, CDR1 ENHRY and CDR2 SYGVKD. The CDR3 spans 16 residues.

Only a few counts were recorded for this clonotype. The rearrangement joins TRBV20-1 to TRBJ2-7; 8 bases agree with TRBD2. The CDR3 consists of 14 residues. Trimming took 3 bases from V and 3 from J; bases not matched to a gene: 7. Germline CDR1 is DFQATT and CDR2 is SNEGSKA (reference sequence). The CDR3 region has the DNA TGCAGTGCTAGTCGACCGGGAGGGAGCTACGAGCAGTACTTC. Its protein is CSASRPGGSYEQYF.

The CDR3 here is CAWRAGGRNEKLFF. In nucleotides, the CDR3 is TGTGCCTGGAGAGCGGGGGGCCGGAATGAAAAACTGTTTTTT. The chain employs TRBV30 and TRBJ1-4; maybe TRBD1 (6 bases). V was pared by 3 bases and J by 5 bases, with 13 bases between. Germline V CDR1 and CDR2: GTSNPN, SVGIG (reference sequence). The CDR3 covers 14 residues. The full variable domain, its missing parts supplied by reference TRBV30 and TRBJ1-4, is SQTIHQWPATLVQPVGSPLSLECTVEGTSNPNLYWYRQAAGRGLQLLFYSVGIGQISSEVPQNLSASRPQDRQFILSSKKLLLSDSGFYLCAWRAGGRNEKLFFGSGTQLSVL.

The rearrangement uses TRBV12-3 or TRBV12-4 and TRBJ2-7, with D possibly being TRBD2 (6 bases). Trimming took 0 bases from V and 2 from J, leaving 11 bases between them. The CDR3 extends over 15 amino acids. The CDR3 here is CASSLAGRGAYEQYF. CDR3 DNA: TGTGCCAGCAGTTTAGCTGGGCGGGGAGCCTACGAGCAGTACTTC.

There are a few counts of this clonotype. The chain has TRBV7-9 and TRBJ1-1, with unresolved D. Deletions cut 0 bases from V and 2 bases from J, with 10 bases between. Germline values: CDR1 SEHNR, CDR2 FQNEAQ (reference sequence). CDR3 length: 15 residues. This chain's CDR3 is CASSLATHSNTEAFF. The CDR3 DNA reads TGTGCCAGCAGCTTAGCGACACACTCAAACACTGAAGCTTTCTTT.

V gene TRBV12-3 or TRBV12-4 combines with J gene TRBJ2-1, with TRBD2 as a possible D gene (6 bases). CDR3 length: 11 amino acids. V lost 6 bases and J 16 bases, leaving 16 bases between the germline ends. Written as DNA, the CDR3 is TGTGCCAGCAGCCTGGGACTGGGGTTTTTCTTC. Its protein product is CASSLGLGFFF.

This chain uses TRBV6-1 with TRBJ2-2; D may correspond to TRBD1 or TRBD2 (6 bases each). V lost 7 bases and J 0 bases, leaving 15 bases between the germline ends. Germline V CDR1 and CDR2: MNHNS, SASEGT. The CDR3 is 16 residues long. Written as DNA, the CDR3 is TGTGCCAGCATCCAAGGGGGGACAACGAACACCGGGGAGCTGTTTTTT. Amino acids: CASIQGGTTNTGELFF.